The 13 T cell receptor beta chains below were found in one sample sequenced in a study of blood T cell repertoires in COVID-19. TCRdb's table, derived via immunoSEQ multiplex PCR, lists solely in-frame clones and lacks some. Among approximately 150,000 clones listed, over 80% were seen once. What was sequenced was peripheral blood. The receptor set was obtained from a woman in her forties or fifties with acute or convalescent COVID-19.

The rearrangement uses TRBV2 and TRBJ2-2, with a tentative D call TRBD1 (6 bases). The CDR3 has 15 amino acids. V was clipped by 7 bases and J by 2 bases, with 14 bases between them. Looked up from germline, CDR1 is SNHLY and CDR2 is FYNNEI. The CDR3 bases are TGTGCCAGCATCTTCCCCAGGGGAAACACCGGGGAGCTGTTTTTT. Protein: CASIFPRGNTGELFF.

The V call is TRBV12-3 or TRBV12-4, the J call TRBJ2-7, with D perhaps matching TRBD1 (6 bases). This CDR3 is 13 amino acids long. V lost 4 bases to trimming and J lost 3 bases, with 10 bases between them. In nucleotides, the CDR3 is TGTGCCAGCAGTTCAGGGACACTCTACGAGCAGTACTTC. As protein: CASSSGTLYEQYF.

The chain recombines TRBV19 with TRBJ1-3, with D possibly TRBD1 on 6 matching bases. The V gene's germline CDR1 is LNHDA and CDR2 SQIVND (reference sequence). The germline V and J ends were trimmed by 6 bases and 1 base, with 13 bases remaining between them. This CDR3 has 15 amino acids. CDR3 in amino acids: CASRLAGTSGNTIYF. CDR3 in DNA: TGTGCCAGTAGATTAGCCGGGACATCTGGAAACACCATATATTTT.

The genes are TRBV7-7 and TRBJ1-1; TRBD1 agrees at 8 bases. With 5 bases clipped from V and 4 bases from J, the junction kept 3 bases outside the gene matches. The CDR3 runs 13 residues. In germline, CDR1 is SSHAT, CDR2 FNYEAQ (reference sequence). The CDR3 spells CASSDTGGTEAFF. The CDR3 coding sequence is TGTGCCAGCAGCGATACAGGGGGCACTGAAGCTTTCTTT.

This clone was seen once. CDR3: CASSQDRGLSFEQYF. The CDR3 DNA is TGCGCCAGCAGCCAAGATAGGGGACTGTCTTTCGAGCAGTACTTC. The J gene is TRBJ2-7, the V gene TRBV4-1, with D perhaps matching TRBD2 (6 bases). Germline loops: CDR1 MGHRA, CDR2 YSYEKL. Trimming left V 0 bases short and J 6 bases short, with 15 bases between. CDR3 size: 15 residues.

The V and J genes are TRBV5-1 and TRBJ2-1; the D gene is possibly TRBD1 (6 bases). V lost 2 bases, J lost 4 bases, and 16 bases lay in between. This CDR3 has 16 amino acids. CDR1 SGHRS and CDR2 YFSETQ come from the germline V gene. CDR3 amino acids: CASSFLQGSVYNEQFF. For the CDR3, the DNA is TGCGCCAGCAGCTTCTTACAGGGAAGTGTGTACAATGAGCAGTTCTTC.

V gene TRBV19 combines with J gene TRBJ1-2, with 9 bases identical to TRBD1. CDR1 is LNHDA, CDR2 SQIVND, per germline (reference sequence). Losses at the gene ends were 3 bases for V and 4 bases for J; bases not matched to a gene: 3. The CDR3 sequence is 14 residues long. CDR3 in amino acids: CASSIGTGSYGYTF. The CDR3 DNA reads TGTGCCAGTAGTATTGGGACAGGGTCCTATGGCTACACCTTC.

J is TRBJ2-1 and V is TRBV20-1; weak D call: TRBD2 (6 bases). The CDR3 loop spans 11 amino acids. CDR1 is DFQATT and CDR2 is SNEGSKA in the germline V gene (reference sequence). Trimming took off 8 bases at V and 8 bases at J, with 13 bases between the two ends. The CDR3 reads CSYGGWDEQFF. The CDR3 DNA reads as TGCAGTTACGGGGGATGGGATGAGCAGTTCTTC.

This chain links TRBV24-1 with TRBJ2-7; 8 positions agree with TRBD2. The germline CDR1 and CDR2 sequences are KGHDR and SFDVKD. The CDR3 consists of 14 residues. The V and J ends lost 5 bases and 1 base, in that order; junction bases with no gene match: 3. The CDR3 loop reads CATSGGGRSYEQYF. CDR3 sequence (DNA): TGTGCCACCAGTGGCGGGGGGCGTTCCTACGAGCAGTACTTC.

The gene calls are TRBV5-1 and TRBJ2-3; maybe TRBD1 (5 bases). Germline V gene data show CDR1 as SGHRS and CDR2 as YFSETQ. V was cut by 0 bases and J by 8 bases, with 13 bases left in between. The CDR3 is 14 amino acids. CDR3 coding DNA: TGCGCCAGCAGCTTGGAGGACCCCAGGGTTACGCAGTATTTT. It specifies CASSLEDPRVTQYF.

CDR3 sequence (DNA): TGTGCCAGCAGCTCCATGACAGGGGGACCCTACGAGCAGTACTTC. Protein sequence: CASSSMTGGPYEQYF. The J gene is TRBJ2-7, the V gene TRBV5-6, with 9 nucleotides matching TRBD1. Germline V gene sequence: CDR1 SGHDT, CDR2 YYEEEE. The CDR3 consists of 15 residues. V dropped 3 bases and J dropped 2; count of bases not matched to a gene: 6.

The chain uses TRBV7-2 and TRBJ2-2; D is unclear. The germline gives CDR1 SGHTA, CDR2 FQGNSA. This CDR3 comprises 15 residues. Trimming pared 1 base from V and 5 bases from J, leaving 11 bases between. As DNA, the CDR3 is TGTGCCAGCAGCTTAGTAACGACGGGTACCGGGGAGCTGTTTTTT. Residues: CASSLVTTGTGELFF.

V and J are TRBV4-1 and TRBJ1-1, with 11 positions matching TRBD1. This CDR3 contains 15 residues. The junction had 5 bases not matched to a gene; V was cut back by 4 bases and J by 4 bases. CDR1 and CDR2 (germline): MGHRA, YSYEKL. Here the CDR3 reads CASSPGTGGFTEAFF. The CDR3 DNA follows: TGCGCCAGCAGCCCAGGGACAGGGGGATTCACTGAAGCTTTCTTT.